A single T cell receptor beta chain is shown here with its context. There is no known antigen for this receptor. No clone much larger than this one lies a single base away; base qualities are absent. The data belong to a study of shared clonotypes between healthy human individuals (dated by TCRdb to about 2020). General notes on the study: A few men and a couple of women, aged 18 to 49 years, made up the cohort. Per donor, three plates each were used for CD4 naive and CD4 memory, two for CD8 naive, and one for CD8 memory. Per donor, leukapheresis produced somewhere between about 0.94 and 9.5 billion PBMCs. Different laboratories and diverse techniques were used to prepare libraries and sequence TCR repertoires, to increase sequencing depth and limit assay-specific biases. Blood TCR repertoires of roughly five healthy adults were deeply sequenced to estimate repertoire size and the extent of clonotype sharing between individuals.

The CDR3 holds 16 amino acids from the cysteine to the phenylalanine. Of the read, only the CDR3 DNA is kept; its 48 bases are in frame from base 1. Germline trimming: 2 bases from V, 5 bases from J; junction bases outside gene matches: 10. The germline V gene gives CDR1 as MRHNA and CDR2 as SNTAGT. The paper as a whole reports these results and caveats: Because the study included only a small number of donors, the genetic and exposure-history diversity represented was limited. Sharing across a handful of donors was observed for about 5% of naive CD4, under 4% of naive CD8, 2% to 2.5% of memory CD4, and around 0.4% of memory CD8 clonotypes. Pairwise subsampling indicated that sequencing depth was expected to affect the degree of clonotype sharing among donors. Even with the large sequencing depth, rarefaction of the sorted-subset datasets indicated that sequencing was incomplete. Only blood was sampled, and tissue TCR repertoires likely differ from those in blood. Compared with non-shared clonotypes, the clonotypes found in all four sorted-subset donors had higher generation probabilities. Naive subsets generally had larger estimated clonotype richness than memory subsets did.

Using the deep immunoSEQ assay, multiplex PCR amplified TCR CDR3 regions from genomic DNA. Extracted genomic DNA from each cell subset was distributed evenly across all wells of several immunoSEQ 96-well plates, and each plate was treated as a replicate. Each replicate PCR for sorted subsets received roughly 200 ng genomic DNA, equal to roughly 29,000 T cell genomes. Purified libraries were measured with a Qubit 3.0 fluorometer, size-checked on a Bioanalyzer 2100, and measured again with the KAPA Library Quantification kit. Each immunoSEQ 96-well plate was sequenced on its own single-read 150-cycle Illumina NextSeq 550 flow cell. In the authors' own workflow: Because the immunoSEQ output held only junctional sequences and lacked quality scores, the filtering could not match the filtering applied to full-length reads. To assign V/J genes and CDR3, sequences were annotated using PyIR, a Python wrapper for IgBLAST v1.9, with IMGT germline references. Any read was removed if the V/J assignment was weak (E-value above 1e-6), the CDR3 was missing, or the read contained stop codons, out-of-frame junctions, or ambiguous translated residues. V3J clonotypes were defined as sequences sharing an identical inferred V gene, J gene, and CDR3 amino acid sequence. To compute the percentage overlap between repertoires, the number of shared unique clonotypes was divided by the size of the smaller repertoire. Three approaches were used to assess repertoire richness: RTK rarefaction, the Chao1 estimator, and Recon v2.1 estimates of unobserved clonotypes. Generation probabilities for all TCRbeta clonotypes obtained by the gDNA method from a handful of donors were computed using OLGA. TCRdb holds this immuneACCESS table with in-frame rearrangements only. Some clones are missing; in checked studies, unresolved V genes explain under half, and the rest has no known cause. Clonal size and the V and J genes are those of that table, whereas D and trimming came from the DNA. Across this sample there are under 750,000 clones, with approximately 72% seen only once. The ten largest clones add up to roughly 1.8% of the sample.

Healthy HIV-negative adults with no recently reported acute infections or vaccinations were included as donors. Every donor was a Caucasian adult residing in Nashville, Tennessee, USA. CD4+ T cells were enriched by magnetic negative selection; naive cells were then positively selected on CD45RA, and the negative fraction formed the memory subset. Blood was collected by leukapheresis, and PBMCs were isolated by Ficoll-Histopaque density gradient centrifugation and then cryopreserved in liquid nitrogen vapor phase. Purity and quantity of every magnetically sorted T cell population were checked by analytical flow cytometry. Each sorted fraction had its genomic DNA isolated and then quantified by UV absorbance on a Nanodrop 2000c.

The chain was built from TRBV6-4 and TRBJ2-3, and 7 bases in between align with TRBD2. The source is a woman under 40 in good health. What was sequenced was memory CD4+ T cells sorted from blood. The sample's cell subset or site label is to be understood as: CD45RA-negative fraction. The sequenced DNA is TGTGCCAGCAGTGACCAAGTGTCGGGCGGGGGAGATACGCAGTATTTT. This translates into CASSDQVSGGGDTQYF.